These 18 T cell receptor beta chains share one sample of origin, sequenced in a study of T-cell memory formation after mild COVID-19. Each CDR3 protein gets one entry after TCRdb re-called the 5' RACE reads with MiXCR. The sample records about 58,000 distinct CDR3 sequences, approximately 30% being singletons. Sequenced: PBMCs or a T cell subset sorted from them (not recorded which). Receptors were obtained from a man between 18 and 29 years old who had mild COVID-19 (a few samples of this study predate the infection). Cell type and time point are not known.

This CDR3 is CSASRRSRSCTDTQYF. CDR3 nucleotides: TGCAGTGCTTCTAGGAGGTCCAGGTCTTGCACAGATACGCAGTATTTT. The chain carries TRBV20-1 and TRBJ2-3, with D perhaps TRBD2 (5 bases). The CDR3 has 16 residues. Germline loops: CDR1 DFQATT, CDR2 SNEGSKA (reference sequence). Trimming left V 5 bases short and J 1 base short, with 19 bases between.

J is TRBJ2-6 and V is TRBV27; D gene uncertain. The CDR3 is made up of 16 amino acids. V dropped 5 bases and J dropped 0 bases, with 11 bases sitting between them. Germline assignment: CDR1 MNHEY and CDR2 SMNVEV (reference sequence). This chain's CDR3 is CASSPLYNSGANVLTF. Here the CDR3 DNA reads TGTGCCAGCAGTCCGCTATACAACTCTGGGGCCAACGTCCTGACTTTC.

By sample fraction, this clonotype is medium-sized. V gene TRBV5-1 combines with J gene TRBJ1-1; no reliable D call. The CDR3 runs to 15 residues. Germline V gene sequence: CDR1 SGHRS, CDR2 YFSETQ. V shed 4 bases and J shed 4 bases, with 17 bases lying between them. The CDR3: CASSPNGPAPTEAFF. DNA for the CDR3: TGCGCCAGCAGCCCGAACGGACCAGCCCCCACTGAAGCTTTCTTT.

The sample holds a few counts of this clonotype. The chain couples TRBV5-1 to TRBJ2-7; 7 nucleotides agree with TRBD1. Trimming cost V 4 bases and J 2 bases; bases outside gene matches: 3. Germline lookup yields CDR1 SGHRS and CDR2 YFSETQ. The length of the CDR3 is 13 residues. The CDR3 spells CASSRDRTYEQYF. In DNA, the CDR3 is TGCGCCAGCAGCCGGGACAGAACCTACGAGCAGTACTTC.

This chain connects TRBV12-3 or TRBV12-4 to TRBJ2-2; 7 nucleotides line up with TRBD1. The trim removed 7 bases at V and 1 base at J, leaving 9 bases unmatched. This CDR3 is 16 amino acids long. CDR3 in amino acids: CASTSLRGRNTGELFF. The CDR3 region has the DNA TGTGCCAGCACCTCACTCAGGGGGAGGAACACCGGGGAGCTGTTTTTT.

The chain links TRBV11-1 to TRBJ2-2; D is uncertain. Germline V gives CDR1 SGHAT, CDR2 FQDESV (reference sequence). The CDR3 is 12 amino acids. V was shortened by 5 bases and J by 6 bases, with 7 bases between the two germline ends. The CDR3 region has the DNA TGTGCCAGCAGCCACCCCCCCGGGGAGCTGTTTTTT. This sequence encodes CASSHPPGELFF. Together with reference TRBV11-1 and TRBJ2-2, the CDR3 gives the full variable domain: EAEVAQSPRYKITEKSQAVAFWCDPISGHATLYWYRQILGQGPELLVQFQDESVVDDSQLPKDRFSAERLKGVDSTLKIQPAELGDSAMYLCASSHPPGELFFGEGSRLTVL.

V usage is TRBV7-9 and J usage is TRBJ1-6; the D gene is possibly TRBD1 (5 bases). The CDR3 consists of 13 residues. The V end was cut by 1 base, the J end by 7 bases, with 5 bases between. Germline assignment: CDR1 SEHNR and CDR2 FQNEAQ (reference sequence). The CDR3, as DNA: TGTGCCAGCAGCTTAGGGGGGAATTCACCCCTCCACTTT. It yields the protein CASSLGGNSPLHF.

This chain's CDR3 is CASSLRGPNTEAFF. The CDR3, as DNA: TGTGCCAGCAGCCTGAGGGGACCGAACACTGAAGCTTTCTTT. The chain recombines TRBV11-2 with TRBJ1-1, with D possibly TRBD1 on 5 matching bases. Trimming took 5 bases from V and 1 from J, leaving 11 bases between them. CDR1 and CDR2 from the germline V gene are SGHAT and FQNNGV. This CDR3 has 14 amino acids.

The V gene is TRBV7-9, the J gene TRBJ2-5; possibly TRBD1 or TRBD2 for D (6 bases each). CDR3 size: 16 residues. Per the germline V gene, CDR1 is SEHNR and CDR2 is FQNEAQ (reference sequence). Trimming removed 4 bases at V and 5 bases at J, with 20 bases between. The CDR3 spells CASSSFLMGGLETQYF. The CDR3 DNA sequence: TGTGCCAGCAGCTCCTTTCTGATGGGGGGCTTGGAGACCCAGTACTTC.

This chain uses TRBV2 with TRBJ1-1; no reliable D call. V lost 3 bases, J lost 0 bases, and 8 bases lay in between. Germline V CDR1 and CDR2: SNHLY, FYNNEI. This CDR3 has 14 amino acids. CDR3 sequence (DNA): TGTGCCAGCAGTGATTGGGGATTGAACACTGAAGCTTTCTTT. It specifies CASSDWGLNTEAFF. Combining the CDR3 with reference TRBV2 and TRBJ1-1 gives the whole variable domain EPEVTQTPSHQVTQMGQEVILRCVPISNHLYFYWYRQILGQKVEFLVSFYNNEISEKSEIFDDQFSVERPDGSNFTLKIRSTKLEDSAMYFCASSDWGLNTEAFFGQGTRLTVV.

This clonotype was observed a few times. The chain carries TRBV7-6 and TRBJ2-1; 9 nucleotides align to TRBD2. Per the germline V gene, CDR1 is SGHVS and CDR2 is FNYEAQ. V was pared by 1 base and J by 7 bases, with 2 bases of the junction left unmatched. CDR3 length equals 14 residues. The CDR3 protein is CASSLGGGVNEQFF. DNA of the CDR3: TGTGCCAGCAGCTTAGGCGGGGGGGTTAATGAGCAGTTCTTC.

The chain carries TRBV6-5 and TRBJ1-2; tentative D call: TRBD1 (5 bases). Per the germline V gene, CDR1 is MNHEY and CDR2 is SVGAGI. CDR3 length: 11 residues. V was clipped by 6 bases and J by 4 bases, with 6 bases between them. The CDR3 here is CASRRGYGYTF. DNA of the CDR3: TGTGCCAGCAGAAGGGGCTATGGCTACACCTTC.

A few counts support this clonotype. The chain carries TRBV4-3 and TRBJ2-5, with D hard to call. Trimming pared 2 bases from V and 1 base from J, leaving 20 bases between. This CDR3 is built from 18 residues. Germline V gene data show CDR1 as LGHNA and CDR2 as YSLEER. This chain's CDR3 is CASSQRASTVVSQETQYF. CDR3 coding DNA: TGCGCCAGCAGCCAAAGGGCTAGTACAGTCGTGTCCCAAGAGACCCAGTACTTC.

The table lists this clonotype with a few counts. The CDR3 region is CSARTAPYNEQFF. In DNA form, the CDR3 reads TGCAGTGCTAGGACAGCCCCTTACAATGAGCAGTTCTTC. This rearrangement joins TRBV20-1 to TRBJ2-1; perhaps TRBD1 as D (5 bases). V gave up 3 bases and J gave up 4 bases, with 10 bases separating them. The CDR3 contains 13 residues. CDR1 DFQATT and CDR2 SNEGSKA come from the germline V gene (reference sequence).

CDR3 sequence reads: CASSSGRNTGELFF. CDR3 in DNA: TGTGCCAGTAGTTCCGGACGGAACACCGGGGAGCTGTTTTTT. This chain joins TRBV19 and TRBJ2-2; D not certain. This CDR3 region has 14 residues. Germline V gene lookup returns CDR1 LNHDA and CDR2 SQIVND (reference sequence). Between the trimmed V and J ends, which lost 5 bases and 1 base, there was a span of 8 bases.

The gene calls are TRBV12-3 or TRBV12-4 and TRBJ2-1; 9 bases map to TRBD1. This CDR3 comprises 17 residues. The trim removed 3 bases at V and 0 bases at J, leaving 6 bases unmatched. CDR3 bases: TGTGCCAGCAGTTTCTTTACAGGGGGCCGCTCCTACAATGAGCAGTTCTTC. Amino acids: CASSFFTGGRSYNEQFF.

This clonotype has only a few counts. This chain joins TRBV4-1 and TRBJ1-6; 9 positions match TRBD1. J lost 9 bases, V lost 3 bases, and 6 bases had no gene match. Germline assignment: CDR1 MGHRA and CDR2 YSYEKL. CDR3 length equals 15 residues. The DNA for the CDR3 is TGCGCCAGCAGCCAGGGACAGGGCCTAAGTTCACCCCTCCACTTT. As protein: CASSQGQGLSSPLHF.

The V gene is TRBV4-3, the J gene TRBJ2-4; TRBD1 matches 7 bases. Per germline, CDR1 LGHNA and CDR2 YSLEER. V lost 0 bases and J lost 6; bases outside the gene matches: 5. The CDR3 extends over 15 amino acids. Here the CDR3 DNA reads TGCGCCAGCAGCCAAGAGAAGGGGGCCGGAAACATTCAGTACTTC. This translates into CASSQEKGAGNIQYF.